This T cell receptor (beta chain) was captured in a study of cytomegalovirus exposure and HLA in healthy donors. The study's findings and limits: In a later analysis, several top co-occurrence clusters appeared linked to parvovirus B19, influenza, CMV and Epstein-Barr virus. Using a false discovery rate of 0.05, a later analysis showed that approximately 18,000 TCR beta sequences were associated with HLA alleles.

V dropped 3 bases and J dropped 8; count of bases not matched to a gene: 7. This CDR3 comprises 14 residues. Looked up from germline, CDR1 is SGHRS and CDR2 is YFSETQ. In regard to this clone: Its antigen remains unknown.

This PCR relied on a set of 60 Vbeta primers and 13 Jbeta primers. Original data processing: In a later analysis, about 12 million of about 80 million unique beta chains occurred in at least two donors. TCRdb keeps only in-frame clones here, not all; method: immunoSEQ multiplex PCR. V, J and clone size derive from that table, while D and trimming were established from the DNA sequence. The sample shows approximately 140,000 clones, roughly 75% of them seen only once. The V call is TRBV5-1, the J call TRBJ1-2; 10 nucleotides agree with TRBD1. This clonotype was sampled from a man aged 25 to 40 in good health and CMV-seronegative. Material for sequencing was PBMCs. The DNA of the CDR3 is TGCGCCAGCAGCTCCGGGACAGGGGCATCCGGCTACACCTTC. Translating gives CASSSGTGASGYTF.